This T cell receptor beta chain was obtained from a study of shared clonotypes between healthy human individuals. Study-wide points: Collection of samples was limited to blood; tissue repertoires likely differ.

Sequencing used immunoSEQ multiplex PCR; TCRdb keeps in-frame clones, though not all of them. In the table there are around 500,000 clones, over 60% of which are singletons. This clone has only a few counts. Its antigen remains unknown. Sequencing input: PBMCs. The receptor comes from a woman in her 40s in good health. Some clones in this sample may be carry-over from other donors' samples.

CDR3 protein: CASSQKLAGEIDEQFF. For the CDR3, the DNA is TGTGCCAGCAGCCAGAAACTAGCGGGAGAAATCGATGAGCAGTTCTTC. The chain joins TRBV7-2 to TRBJ2-1, with TRBD2 matching over 11 bases. Germline V CDR1 and CDR2: SGHTA, FQGNSA. V shed 5 bases and J 8 bases; nucleotides not matched to a gene: 11. This CDR3 has 16 amino acids.